The source of this T cell receptor (beta chain) is a study of blood T cell repertoires in COVID-19 (TCRdb year 2020). For the study in its entirety: Samples covering the acute and convalescent phases of COVID-19 were provided by collaborators in the United States, Italy and Spain. The material from the prospective study consisted of cDNA or gDNA derived from T cells, B-cell-depleted T cells, or PBMCs. Deeply sampled blood TCRbeta repertoires from subjects exposed to, actively infected with, or recovered from COVID-19 were included in the dataset. The repertoires were released in a freely available public database intended as a resource for research on the immune response to SARS-CoV-2. Where HLA class I and class II types were available, the types were taken from metadata supplied by the sample provider, not from assay-based typing. The samples were drawn from the first 160 participants of the ongoing ImmuneRACE study and from 1,254 subjects provided by 6 global collaborators. Nearly every sample came with metadata listing a de-identified subject ID, COVID-19 status, age in years and sex.

TCRbeta CDR3 regions were amplified from genomic DNA using the immunoSEQ Assay, a bias-controlled multiplex PCR. On the study's bioinformatics: The number of nucleated cells in each sample was estimated from the amplification of reference gene primers within the assay. To quantify the absolute abundance of each unique TCRbeta CDR3 rearrangement, sequence reads were collapsed and filtered. For each sample, productive Simpson clonality was calculated as the square root of Simpson's diversity index across productive rearrangements. Drawn from immuneACCESS, this table holds only the in-frame rearrangements with V and J called that TCRdb kept. Clones are partly lost; checked studies trace under half to an unresolved V gene and leave the rest unexplained. V and J calls and clone size are copied from that table; D and trimming were computed from the DNA. The sample has 150,000 to 200,000 clones on record, approximately 89% of them singletons. The ten largest account for approximately 0.77% of the sample.

The CDR3 numbers 12 residues from cysteine through phenylalanine. Only the CDR3 part of the read is kept: 36 bases, read in frame from the first base. Cut back by 5 bases and 5 bases, the V and J ends lie 10 bases apart. CDR1 and CDR2 are read off the germline V gene as SGHRS and YFSETQ. As to this clone: Its specific antigen is unknown. Base-call qualities are not available, and no considerably larger clone is one nucleotide away.

What the study reported, not specific to this receptor: The amount of clinical and demographic metadata varied by source and participant and was provided uncurated.

Participants in the prospective study were aged 18 to 89 years, lived in 24 United States geographic areas, and enrolled through a virtual design. In the prospective study, participants were assigned to cohorts based on the clinical history participants reported in a screening survey and a study questionnaire. Recovered participants in ImmuneRACE Cohort 3 were defined by two consecutive negative NP/OP PCR tests, clearance by a healthcare professional, or resolution of symptoms. Mobile phlebotomists in the prospective study collected whole blood, serum and a nasopharyngeal or oropharyngeal swab from every participant. Prospective study participants could optionally give additional blood draws and questionnaires over an approximately 2-month period. Before DNA extraction, blood samples from the prospective study were shipped at room temperature or frozen.

Sample: PBMCs or T cells enriched from blood (not recorded which). Recombination joined TRBV5-1 with TRBJ2-5; matching of 6 bases hints at TRBD2 as the D gene. This clonotype was obtained from a woman younger than 35 who had recovered from COVID-19. DNA sequence: TGCGCCAGCAGAATGGGAGGCGAGACCCAGTACTTC. This yields the protein CASRMGGETQYF. The full variable domain, completed from the reference TRBV5-1 and TRBJ2-5 proteins outside the CDR3, reads KAGVTQTPRYLIKTRGQQVTLSCSPISGHRSVSWYQQTPGQGLQFLFEYFSETQRNKGNFPGRFSGRQFSNSRSEMNVSTLELGDSALYLCASRMGGETQYFGPGTRLLVL.